The following is a T cell receptor (beta chain) sequence with its context. The data stem from a study of cytomegalovirus exposure and HLA in healthy donors. V lost 4 bases to trimming and J lost 3 bases; unmatched junction nucleotides: 2. Germline values: CDR1 SGHRS, CDR2 YFSETQ. There are 14 residues in the CDR3. Generated by immunoSEQ multiplex PCR, the TCRdb table keeps only in-frame clones and is missing some. The table shows approximately 180,000 clones, with around nine tenths occurring only once. Source material: PBMCs. The receptor was isolated from a woman aged 25-40 years in good health and CMV-seronegative. V gene TRBV5-1 combines with J gene TRBJ1-4, with TRBD1 identical over 8 bases. CDR3 sequence: CASSPDRANEKLFF. The DNA of the CDR3 is TGCGCCAGCAGCCCGGACAGGGCTAATGAAAAACTGTTTTTT.